This TCR beta chain appears in the sequencing data of a study of T-cell memory formation after mild COVID-19. There are 17 residues in the CDR3. Losses at the gene ends were 2 bases for V and 1 base for J; bases not matched to a gene: 7. Per the germline V gene, CDR1 is SGHRS and CDR2 is YFSETQ. TCRdb reprocessed the 5' RACE reads via MiXCR and lists one record per CDR3 protein. The data show hundreds of thousands of distinct CDR3 sequences, with approximately 16% seen just once and approximately 21% held by the top ten. This clonotype has a handful of counts. This sequence was found in a man younger than 35 who had mild COVID-19 (a few samples of this study predate the infection). Cell type and time point are not known. Sequenced: PBMCs or a T cell subset sorted from them (not recorded which). The chain couples TRBV5-1 to TRBJ2-5; the match to TRBD2 covers 11 bases. DNA for the CDR3: TGCGCCAGCAGCTTAAATCTACTAGCGGGGGCCCAAGAGACCCAGTACTTC. This sequence encodes CASSLNLLAGAQETQYF.